A selection of T cell receptor beta chains follows, all from one sample in a study of cytomegalovirus exposure and HLA in healthy donors. Sequenced by immunoSEQ multiplex PCR; TCRdb stores in-frame clones only, minus some. The sample has approximately 140,000 clones; around 81% are singletons. Specimen: PBMCs. Receptor source: a male donor in good health and CMV-seronegative. The CDR3 runs from the conserved cysteine through the conserved F or W. The D gene is left open where the match is weak. Clone size is stated in some rows and not others, as once, few, many or a class when expanded.

J gene	clone size	D gene	V gene	CDR3 protein	CDR3 DNA
TRBJ1-2	few	.	TRBV5-6	CASSLTGSPLLGYGYTF	TGTGCCAGCAGCCTTACAGGGAGCCCCCTTCTTGGCTATGGCTACACCTTC
TRBJ2-3	once	TRBD2	TRBV18	CASSSGTSGFTDAQYF	TGTGCCAGCTCTTCAGGGACTAGCGGGTTCACAGATGCGCAGTATTTT
TRBJ2-1	.	.	TRBV27	CASVGGNEQFF	TGTGCTAGCGTCGGCGGCAATGAGCAGTTCTTC
TRBJ2-7	.	.	TRBV5-4	CASSPNSYEQYF	TGTGCCAGCAGCCCCAATTCCTACGAGCAGTACTTC
TRBJ2-7	.	TRBD1	TRBV29-1	CSVRPGTATYEQYF	TGCAGCGTTAGACCCGGGACAGCTACCTACGAGCAGTACTTC
TRBJ2-7	.	TRBD1	TRBV14	CASSQVGTGTVGQYF	TGTGCCAGCAGCCAAGTGGGGACAGGGACGGTCGGGCAGTACTTC
TRBJ2-7	.	TRBD1	TRBV27	CASSPWGQPWEQYF	TGTGCCAGCAGTCCCTGGGGACAGCCTTGGGAGCAGTACTTC
TRBJ2-7	.	.	TRBV27	CASSLIQDPGVYEQYF	TGTGCCAGCAGCTTAATACAGGACCCAGGGGTTTACGAGCAGTACTTC
TRBJ2-1	.	TRBD2	TRBV2	CASSVEVQAGGEQFF	TGTGCCAGCAGTGTTGAAGTGCAAGCGGGGGGCGAGCAGTTCTTC
TRBJ2-1	.	TRBD2	TRBV25-1	CASSPSGSYNEQFF	TGTGCCAGCAGTCCTAGCGGCTCCTACAATGAGCAGTTCTTC
TRBJ2-5	few	TRBD1	TRBV4-1	CASSHGQGQETQYF	TGCGCCAGCAGCCATGGACAGGGACAAGAGACCCAGTACTTC
TRBJ1-1	.	.	TRBV5-1	CASSRFSQGMNTEAFF	TGCGCCAGCAGCCGTTTTTCTCAGGGAATGAACACTGAAGCTTTCTTT
TRBJ2-5	few	.	TRBV5-1	CASSLERGGPFVQETQYF	TGCGCCAGCAGCTTGGAGAGAGGGGGTCCCTTTGTACAAGAGACCCAGTACTTC
TRBJ1-5	once	.	TRBV2	CASNLKPGNQPQHF	TGTGCCAGCAATCTTAAGCCGGGCAATCAGCCCCAGCATTTT
TRBJ2-7	few	.	TRBV30	CAWSVGQGIYEQYF	TGTGCCTGGAGTGTAGGGCAGGGGATTTACGAGCAGTACTTC
TRBJ2-2	.	.	TRBV9	CASSVWLNTGELFF	TGTGCCAGCAGCGTTTGGCTGAACACCGGGGAGCTGTTTTTT
TRBJ2-1	.	.	TRBV30	CAWGRQGGGEQFF	TGTGCCTGGGGCCGACAGGGCGGGGGGGAGCAGTTCTTC
TRBJ2-7	.	TRBD2	TRBV6-6	CASTPLAGADEQYF	TGTGCCAGCACTCCACTAGCGGGAGCTGACGAGCAGTACTTC
TRBJ1-5	.	TRBD1	TRBV18	CASSRDSVSKPQHF	TGTGCCAGCTCACGGGACAGCGTATCGAAGCCCCAGCATTTT
TRBJ2-7	.	TRBD2	TRBV2	CAIQRTSGYEQYF	TGTGCCATTCAGAGGACTAGCGGATACGAGCAGTACTTC
TRBJ1-4	.	TRBD1	TRBV12-5	CASGLGQGTNEKLFF	TGTGCTAGTGGTTTGGGACAGGGAACTAATGAAAAACTGTTTTTT
TRBJ2-5	.	.	TRBV19	CASSHLISGVGETQYF	TGTGCCAGTAGCCACCTAATTTCCGGGGTCGGAGAGACCCAGTACTTC
TRBJ2-4	.	TRBD2	TRBV2	CASSGPAAGRPKNIQYF	TGTGCCAGCAGTGGGCCCGCAGCGGGACGACCCAAAAACATTCAGTACTTC
TRBJ2-3	.	TRBD2	TRBV4-2	CASSQDKTSGRATSTDTQYF	TGTGCCAGCAGCCAGGACAAGACTAGCGGGAGGGCGACTAGCACAGATACGCAGTATTTT
TRBJ2-5	.	TRBD1	TRBV5-1	CASSLQGAPQETQYF	TGCGCCAGCAGCTTACAGGGGGCGCCCCAAGAGACCCAGTACTTC
TRBJ1-1	few	.	TRBV30	CAWRAAGMNTEAFF	TGTGCCTGGAGAGCCGCGGGGATGAACACTGAAGCTTTCTTT
TRBJ1-2	.	TRBD1	TRBV7-9	CASSLHGTGEQGYTF	TGTGCCAGCAGCTTACACGGGACAGGGGAGCAGGGCTACACCTTC
TRBJ1-1	.	TRBD1	TRBV11-2	CASSQTGTGENTEAFF	TGTGCCAGCAGCCAAACCGGGACAGGGGAGAACACTGAAGCTTTCTTT
TRBJ2-1	.	.	TRBV19	CASSIGSSYNEQFF	TGTGCCAGTAGTATTGGCAGTTCCTACAATGAGCAGTTCTTC
TRBJ2-5	.	.	TRBV19	CASSTRRLQETQYF	TGTGCCAGTAGTACTAGACGGCTCCAAGAGACCCAGTACTTC
TRBJ2-7	.	TRBD2	TRBV7-9	CSSSFGGSSYEQYF	TGTTCCAGCAGCTTTGGCGGGAGCTCCTACGAGCAGTACTTC
TRBJ1-5	.	.	TRBV6-1	CASSEAGGTQHF	TGTGCCAGCAGTGAAGCCGGGGGGACCCAGCATTTT
TRBJ2-3	.	.	TRBV29-1	CSVEPSTGTDTQYF	TGCAGCGTTGAACCCAGTACCGGGACAGATACGCAGTATTTT
TRBJ1-6	few	TRBD1	TRBV6-4	CASREDRENSPLHF	TGTGCCAGCAGAGAGGACAGGGAGAATTCACCCCTCCACTTT
TRBJ2-7	.	.	TRBV6-5	CASSNSYEQYF	TGTGCCAGCAGTAACTCCTACGAGCAGTACTTC
TRBJ2-2	.	TRBD1	TRBV5-6	CASSWGTGDSGELFF	TGTGCCAGCAGCTGGGGGACAGGGGATTCCGGGGAGCTGTTTTTT
TRBJ1-1	once	TRBD1	TRBV5-6	CASTEQGQEAFF	TGTGCCAGCACCGAACAGGGGCAGGAAGCTTTCTTT
TRBJ1-2	.	.	TRBV9	CASSADSQHNYGYTF	TGTGCCAGCAGCGCGGACAGCCAACATAACTATGGCTACACCTTC
TRBJ2-1	.	.	TRBV7-3	CASSLAQRTGEQFF	TGTGCCAGCAGTCTAGCGCAACGGACCGGCGAGCAGTTCTTC
TRBJ1-3	.	.	TRBV4-2	CASSQEIRAASGNTIYF	TGTGCCAGCAGCCAGGAAATCAGGGCTGCGTCCGGAAACACCATATATTTT
TRBJ2-5	few	TRBD2	TRBV4-2	CASSQDPGLAGGIRETQYF	TGTGCCAGCAGCCAAGACCCGGGACTAGCGGGGGGGATTAGGGAGACCCAGTACTTC
TRBJ2-7	.	.	TRBV7-3	CASSPSPSYEQYF	TGTGCCAGCAGCCCGAGCCCCTCCTACGAGCAGTACTTC
TRBJ1-6	.	.	TRBV7-8	CASSAGQVDNSPLHF	TGTGCCAGCAGCGCAGGACAAGTAGATAATTCACCCCTCCACTTT
TRBJ2-7	few	.	TRBV10-3	CAIRTPGVNEQYF	TGTGCCATCAGGACCCCGGGAGTCAACGAGCAGTACTTC
TRBJ2-1	.	TRBD2	TRBV7-8	CASTRGGGEQFF	TGTGCCAGCACCCGGGGGGGTGGCGAGCAGTTCTTC